This T cell receptor (beta chain) was sequenced for a study of OX40 agonist ivuxolimab in advanced cancers. Across the study: Ivuxolimab, an agonistic anti-OX40 (CD134) antibody, was given to patients. Among those enrolled, mean age was about 58 years (range about 23 to 90) and roughly 84% were male.

To note about this clone: Its specificity is not known.

The method was immunoSEQ multiplex PCR; TCRdb's version includes in-frame clones alone and lacks a portion of them. The sample lists more than 65,000 clones, 90% occurring once. Study outcomes and limitations: In CD8+ T cells, expanded clones were on average more numerous than in CD4+.

Excluded were patients having autoimmune disease history or systemic immunosuppression. The receptor's source is an adult with an advanced solid tumor such as melanoma, head and neck, liver or kidney cancer. The sequencing used CD4+ or CD8+ T cells sorted from blood, collected in a trial of the OX40 agonist ivuxolimab.

The CDR3 sequence is CASSPKPTGGADTQYF. Written as DNA, the CDR3 is TGTGCCAGCAGCCCAAAACCTACAGGGGGCGCAGATACGCAGTATTTT. V and J are TRBV7-3 and TRBJ2-3; 9 nucleotides line up with TRBD1. The CDR3 sequence is 16 residues long. The V segment lost 5 bases and the J segment 4 bases; nucleotides outside the gene matches: 10. The V gene's germline CDR1 is SGHTA and CDR2 FQGTGA.